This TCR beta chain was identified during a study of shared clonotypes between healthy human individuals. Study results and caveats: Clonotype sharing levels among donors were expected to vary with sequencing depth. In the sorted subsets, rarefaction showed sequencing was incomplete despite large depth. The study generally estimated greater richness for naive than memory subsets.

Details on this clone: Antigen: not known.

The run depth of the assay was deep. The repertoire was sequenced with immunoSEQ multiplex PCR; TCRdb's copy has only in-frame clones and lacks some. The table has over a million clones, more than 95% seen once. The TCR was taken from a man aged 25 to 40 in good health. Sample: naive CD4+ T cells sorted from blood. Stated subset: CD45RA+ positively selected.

DNA for the CDR3: TGCGCCAGCAGCGCGAAGGAGCGGGGATCCTACGAGCAGTACTTC. This gives the protein CASSAKERGSYEQYF. The chain couples TRBV5-1 to TRBJ2-7, with TRBD2 matching 7 bases. The V segment lost 4 bases and the J segment 1 base; nucleotides outside the gene matches: 8. The CDR3 is made up of 15 amino acids. The V gene's germline CDR1 is SGHRS and CDR2 YFSETQ.